Shown below are 9 T cell receptor beta chains from a single sample sequenced in a study of blood T cell repertoires in COVID-19. The protocol was immunoSEQ multiplex PCR, while the TCRdb copy is restricted to in-frame clones and leaves out a portion. Altogether approximately 210,000 clones are present, around 86% being singletons, with the ten largest covering 4.5% to 5.5%. Sequencing was done on a sample of peripheral blood. The receptors were gathered from a human donor in a cohort sampled during active COVID-19.

The chain is built from TRBV28 and TRBJ2-7; TRBD1 aligns across 7 bases. The germline CDR1 and CDR2 sequences are MDHEN and SYDVKM. The junction had 7 bases not matched to a gene; V was cut back by 2 bases and J by 3 bases. This CDR3 is 15 amino acids long. CDR3 sequence reads: CASSLEQGTFYEQYF. CDR3 bases: TGTGCCAGCAGTTTAGAACAGGGGACCTTCTACGAGCAGTACTTC.

This clone was observed a handful of times. The J gene is TRBJ2-3, the V gene TRBV28, with 8 positions matching TRBD1. Germline V CDR1 and CDR2: MDHEN, SYDVKM. The CDR3 has 15 amino acids. J was trimmed by 4 bases and V by 2 bases; bases with no gene match: 5. The CDR3 region has the DNA TGTGCCAGCAGTTTAAGGACAGGGTATCCAGATACGCAGTATTTT. Translation gives CASSLRTGYPDTQYF.

CDR3 amino acids: CASIRRGAGIDGYTF. The CDR3 DNA reads TGTGCCAGCATCCGACGGGGGGCGGGAATCGATGGCTACACCTTC. The genes are TRBV6-5 and TRBJ1-2, with a possible D match to TRBD1 (6 bases). Germline-derived CDR1 and CDR2 are MNHEY and SVGAGI. Trimming took 7 bases from V and 6 from J, leaving 21 bases between them. The length of the CDR3 is 15 residues.

This rearrangement joins TRBV28 to TRBJ1-2; possibly TRBD1 for D (6 bases). V was pared by 4 bases and J by 2 bases, with 14 bases between. This CDR3 region has 15 residues. Germline CDR1 and CDR2: MDHEN and SYDVKM. The CDR3 DNA reads as TGTGCCAGCAGTTGGTCCCTCAGGGGAAACTATGGCTACACCTTC. This sequence encodes CASSWSLRGNYGYTF.

This clone was detected a few times. The J gene is TRBJ2-7, the V gene TRBV6-2 or TRBV6-3, with D unclear. Germline V gene sequence: CDR1 MNHEY, CDR2 SVGEGT. V lost 5 bases, J lost 2 bases, and 10 bases lay in between. This CDR3 contains 13 residues. The DNA of the CDR3 is TGTGCCAGCAGTATCAGGCCTCCCTACGAGCAGTACTTC. It is translated as CASSIRPPYEQYF.

This chain joins TRBV11-1 and TRBJ2-7; 9 positions match TRBD1. The J segment lost 6 bases and the V segment lost 5 bases, leaving 8 bases of the junction unmatched. CDR3 length: 14 residues. The germline CDR1 and CDR2 sequences are SGHAT and FQDESV (reference sequence). The CDR3 DNA is TGTGCCAGCAGCCTGGGACAGGGTAACTCCGAGCAGTACTTC. It encodes CASSLGQGNSEQYF.

V usage is TRBV6-1 and J usage is TRBJ2-1; TRBD2 matches 11 bases. CDR1 is MNHNS and CDR2 is SASEGT in the germline V gene. The CDR3 runs to 17 residues. Losses at the gene ends were 1 base for V and 6 bases for J; bases not matched to a gene: 8. The CDR3 protein is CASSEDLLAGVGNEQFF. The CDR3 DNA sequence: TGTGCCAGCAGTGAAGATCTACTAGCGGGAGTCGGCAATGAGCAGTTCTTC.

With regard to this clone: The sample has other DNA sequences that encode this CDR3 too. The DNA for the CDR3 is TGTGCCAGTAGTATAAGACAGCGCAACACTGAAGCTTTCTTT. Translating gives CASSIRQRNTEAFF. J is TRBJ1-1 and V is TRBV19; tentative D call: TRBD1 (5 bases). The germline CDR1 and CDR2 sequences are LNHDA and SQIVND (reference sequence). CDR3 length equals 14 residues. The ends were cut back, 2 bases at V and 2 bases at J, with 9 bases in the middle.

The chain has TRBV4-3 and TRBJ2-1; 10 bases are shared with TRBD2. The CDR3 contains 15 residues. V was clipped by 1 base and J by 8 bases; unmatched bases: 5. CDR1 is LGHNA and CDR2 is YSLEER in the germline V gene. The CDR3 bases are TGCGCCAGCAGCCAAGCTAGCGGGAGTCTTTATGAGCAGTTCTTC. Protein sequence: CASSQASGSLYEQFF.